This entry lists 4 T cell receptor beta chains sequenced from one sample in a study of T cell repertoires in cytomegalovirus infection (dated by TCRdb to the late 2010s). Sequencing used an Illumina HiSeq 1500. TCRdb cleaned the public reads at Q25 with fastp, built clones with MiXCR and kept in-frame beta chains. Each entry merges the rows of one CDR3 protein and shows their most common DNA and genes. Here the sample has under 200,000 distinct CDR3 sequences; nearly 9.5% occur a single time. The ten largest clones represent approximately 4.6% of the sample. The sequenced sample consisted of PBMCs. Source of these receptors: a human donor in good health (CMV status not recorded). Some clones in this sample may be carry-over from other donors' samples.

In this sample, this clonotype turned up many times. V usage is TRBV7-2 and J usage is TRBJ1-2; D might be TRBD1 (5 bases). Trimming left V 2 bases short and J 5 bases short, with 9 bases between. Germline V CDR1 and CDR2: SGHTA, FQGNSA. The CDR3 length is 13 residues. The chain's CDR3 is CASSLPTEYGYTF. The CDR3 DNA is TGTGCCAGCAGCTTACCGACAGAGTATGGCTACACCTTC.

This clonotype was observed a handful of times. The chain is built from TRBV30 and TRBJ2-7; 7 bases map to TRBD1. The V and J ends lost 2 bases and 3 bases, in that order; junction bases with no gene match: 1. Germline V gives CDR1 GTSNPN, CDR2 SVGIG (reference sequence). CDR3 length: 12 amino acids. For the CDR3, the DNA is TGTGCCTGGAGTCGGGACAGCTACGAGCAGTACTTC. Encoded protein: CAWSRDSYEQYF.

This clonotype was recorded at least ten times. CDR3: CASRVGLAGTSEQFF. The CDR3 DNA sequence: TGTGCCAGCAGGGTGGGACTAGCGGGAACGAGTGAGCAGTTCTTC. The chain is built from TRBV7-2 and TRBJ2-1, with 13 bases matching TRBD2. V lost 6 bases to trimming and J lost 9 bases; unmatched junction nucleotides: 8. The CDR3 covers 15 residues. The germline CDR1 and CDR2 sequences are SGHTA and FQGNSA.

Details on this clonotype: This may arise from a read error, as a much more abundant clone is one base away. This CDR3 is missing its conserved last phenylalanine or tryptophan, likely due to a read error. The genes are TRBV10-3 and TRBJ2-5, with 7 bases aligning to TRBD1. V lost 0 bases, J lost 0 bases, and 10 bases stayed unmatched. This CDR3 has 18 residues. Germline-derived CDR1 and CDR2 are ENHRY and SYGVKD. The CDR3, as DNA: TGTGCCATCAGTGAGTCGACTTCGGACAGGATGTACCAAGAGACCCAGTACTTA. Translating it yields CAISESTSDRMYQETQYL.